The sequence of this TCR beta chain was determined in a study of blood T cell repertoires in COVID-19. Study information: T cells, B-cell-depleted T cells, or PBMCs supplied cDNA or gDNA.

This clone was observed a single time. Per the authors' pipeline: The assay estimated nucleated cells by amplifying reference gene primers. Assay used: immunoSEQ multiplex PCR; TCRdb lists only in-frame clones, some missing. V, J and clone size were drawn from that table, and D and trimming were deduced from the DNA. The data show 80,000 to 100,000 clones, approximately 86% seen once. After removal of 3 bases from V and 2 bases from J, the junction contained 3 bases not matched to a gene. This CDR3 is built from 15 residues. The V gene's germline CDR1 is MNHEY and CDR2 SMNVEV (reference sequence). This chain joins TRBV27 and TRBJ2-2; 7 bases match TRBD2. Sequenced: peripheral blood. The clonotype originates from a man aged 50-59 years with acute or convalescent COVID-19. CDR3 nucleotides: TGTGCCAGCAGTTTCGCGGGGGTCAACACCGGGGAGCTGTTTTTT. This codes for CASSFAGVNTGELFF.